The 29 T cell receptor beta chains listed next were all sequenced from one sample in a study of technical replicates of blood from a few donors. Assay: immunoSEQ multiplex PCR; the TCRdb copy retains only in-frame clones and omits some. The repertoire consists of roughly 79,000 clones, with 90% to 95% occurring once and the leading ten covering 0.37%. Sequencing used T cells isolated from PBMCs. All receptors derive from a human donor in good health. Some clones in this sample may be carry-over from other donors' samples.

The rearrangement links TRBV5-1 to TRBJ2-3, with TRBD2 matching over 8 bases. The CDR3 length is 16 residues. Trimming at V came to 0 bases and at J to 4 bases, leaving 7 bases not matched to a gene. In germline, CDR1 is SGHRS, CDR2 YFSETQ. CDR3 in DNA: TGCGCCAGCAGCTTGGCCTCGGGGGGGAGTGCAGATACGCAGTATTTT. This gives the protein CASSLASGGSADTQYF. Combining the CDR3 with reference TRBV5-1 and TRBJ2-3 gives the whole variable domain KAGVTQTPRYLIKTRGQQVTLSCSPISGHRSVSWYQQTPGQGLQFLFEYFSETQRNKGNFPGRFSGRQFSNSRSEMNVSTLELGDSALYLCASSLASGGSADTQYFGPGTRLTVL.

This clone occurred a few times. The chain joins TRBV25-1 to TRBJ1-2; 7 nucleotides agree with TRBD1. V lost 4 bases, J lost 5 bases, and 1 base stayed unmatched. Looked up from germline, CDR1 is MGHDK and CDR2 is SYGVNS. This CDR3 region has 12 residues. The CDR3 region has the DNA TGTGCCAGCAGTGTGACAGGGTATGGCTACACCTTC. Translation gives CASSVTGYGYTF.

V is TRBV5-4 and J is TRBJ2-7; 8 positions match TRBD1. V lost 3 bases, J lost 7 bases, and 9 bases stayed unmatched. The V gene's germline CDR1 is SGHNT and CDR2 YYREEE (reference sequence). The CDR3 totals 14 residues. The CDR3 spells CASSSSDRGGEQYF. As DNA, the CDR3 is TGTGCCAGCAGCTCATCCGACAGGGGCGGAGAGCAGTACTTC. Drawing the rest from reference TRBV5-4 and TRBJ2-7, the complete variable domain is ETGVTQSPTHLIKTRGQQVTLRCSSQSGHNTVSWYQQALGQGPQFIFQYYREEENGRGNFPPRFSGLQFPNYSSELNVNALELDDSALYLCASSSSDRGGEQYFGPGTRLTVT.

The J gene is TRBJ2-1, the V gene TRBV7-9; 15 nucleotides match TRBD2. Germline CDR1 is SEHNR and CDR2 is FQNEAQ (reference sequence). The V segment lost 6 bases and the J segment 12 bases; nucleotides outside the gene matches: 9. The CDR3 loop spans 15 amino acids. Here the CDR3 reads CASRGGLAGGVVQFF. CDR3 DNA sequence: TGTGCCAGCAGGGGGGGACTAGCGGGAGGAGTTGTGCAGTTCTTC.

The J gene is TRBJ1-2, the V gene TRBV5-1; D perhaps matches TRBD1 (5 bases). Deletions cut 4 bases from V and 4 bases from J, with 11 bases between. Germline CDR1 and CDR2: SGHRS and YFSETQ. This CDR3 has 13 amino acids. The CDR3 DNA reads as TGCGCCAGCAGCCGCGACAGAGCCTATGGCTACACCTTC. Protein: CASSRDRAYGYTF.

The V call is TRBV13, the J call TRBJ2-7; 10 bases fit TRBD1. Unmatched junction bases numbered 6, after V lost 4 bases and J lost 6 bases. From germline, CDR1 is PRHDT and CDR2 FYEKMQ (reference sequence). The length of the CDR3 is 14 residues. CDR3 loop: CASSWGQGFSEQYF. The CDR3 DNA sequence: TGTGCCAGCAGCTGGGGACAGGGGTTCTCCGAGCAGTACTTC.

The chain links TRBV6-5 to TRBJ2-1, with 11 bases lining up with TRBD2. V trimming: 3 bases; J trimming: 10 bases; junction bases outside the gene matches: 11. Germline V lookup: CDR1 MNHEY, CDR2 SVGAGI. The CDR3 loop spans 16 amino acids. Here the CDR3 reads CASSYTASGRSREQFF. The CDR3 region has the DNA TGTGCCAGCAGTTATACCGCTAGCGGGAGGTCTCGGGAGCAGTTCTTC.

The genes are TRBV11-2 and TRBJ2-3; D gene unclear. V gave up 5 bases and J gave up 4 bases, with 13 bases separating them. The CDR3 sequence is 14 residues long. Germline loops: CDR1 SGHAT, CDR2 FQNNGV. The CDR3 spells CASSDGLSADTQYF. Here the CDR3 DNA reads TGTGCCAGCAGCGATGGGCTCTCCGCAGATACGCAGTATTTT.

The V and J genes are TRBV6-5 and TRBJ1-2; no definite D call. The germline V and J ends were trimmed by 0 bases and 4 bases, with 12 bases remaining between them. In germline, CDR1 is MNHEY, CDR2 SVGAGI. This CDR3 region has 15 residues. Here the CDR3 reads CASSYSYSGSYGYTF. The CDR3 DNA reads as TGTGCCAGCAGTTACTCGTATTCCGGGAGCTATGGCTACACCTTC.

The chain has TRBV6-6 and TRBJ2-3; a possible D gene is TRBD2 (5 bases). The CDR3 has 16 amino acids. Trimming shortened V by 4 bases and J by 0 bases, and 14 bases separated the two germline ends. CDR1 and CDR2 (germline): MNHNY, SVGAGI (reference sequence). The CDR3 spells CASSSPSSGSTDTQYF. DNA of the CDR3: TGTGCCAGCAGTTCCCCCTCGAGCGGAAGCACAGATACGCAGTATTTT.

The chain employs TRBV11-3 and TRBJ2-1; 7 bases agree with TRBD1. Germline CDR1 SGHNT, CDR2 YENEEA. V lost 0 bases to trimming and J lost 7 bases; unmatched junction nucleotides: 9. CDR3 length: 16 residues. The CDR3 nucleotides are TGTGCCAGCAGCTTAGATGGTTACAGGGGTGAGAATGAGCAGTTCTTC. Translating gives CASSLDGYRGENEQFF.

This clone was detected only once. CDR3 sequence reads: CASISGYVGEQFF. The CDR3 DNA follows: TGTGCCAGCATTTCGGGGTACGTCGGTGAGCAGTTCTTC. V gene TRBV6-1 combines with J gene TRBJ2-1; TRBD2 might be the D (5 bases). CDR3 length: 13 residues. CDR1 MNHNS and CDR2 SASEGT come from the germline V gene. The germline V and J ends were trimmed by 7 bases and 9 bases, with 16 bases remaining between them.

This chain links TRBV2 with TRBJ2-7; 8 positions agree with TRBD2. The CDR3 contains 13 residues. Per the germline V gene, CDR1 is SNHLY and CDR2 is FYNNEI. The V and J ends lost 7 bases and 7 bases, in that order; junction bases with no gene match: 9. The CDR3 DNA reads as TGTGCCAGCACTTTCCGGGAGGGGGGTGAGCAGTACTTC. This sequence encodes CASTFREGGEQYF.

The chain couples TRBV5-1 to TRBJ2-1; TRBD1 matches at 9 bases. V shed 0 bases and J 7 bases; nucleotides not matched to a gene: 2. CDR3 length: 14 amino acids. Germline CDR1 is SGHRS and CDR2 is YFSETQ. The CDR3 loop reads CASSLDRGQNEQFF. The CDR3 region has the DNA TGCGCCAGCAGCTTGGACAGGGGGCAAAATGAGCAGTTCTTC.

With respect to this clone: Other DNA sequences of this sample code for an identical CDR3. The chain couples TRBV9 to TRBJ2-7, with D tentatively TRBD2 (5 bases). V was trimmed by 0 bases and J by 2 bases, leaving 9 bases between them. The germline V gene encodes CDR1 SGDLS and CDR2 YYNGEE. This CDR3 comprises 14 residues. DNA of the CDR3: TGTGCCAGCAGCGTAGCTGAGGGTACCTACGAGCAGTACTTC. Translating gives CASSVAEGTYEQYF.

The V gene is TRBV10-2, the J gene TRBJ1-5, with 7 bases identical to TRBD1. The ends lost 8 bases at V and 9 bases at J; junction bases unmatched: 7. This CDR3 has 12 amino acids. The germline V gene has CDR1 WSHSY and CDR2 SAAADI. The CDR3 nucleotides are TGCGCCAGCCACAGGGGCTATGGGCCCCAGCATTTT. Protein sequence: CASHRGYGPQHF.

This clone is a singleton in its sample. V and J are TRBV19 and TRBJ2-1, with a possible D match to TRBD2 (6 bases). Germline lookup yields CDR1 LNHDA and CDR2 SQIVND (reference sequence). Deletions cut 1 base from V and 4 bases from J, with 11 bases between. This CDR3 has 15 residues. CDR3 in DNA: TGTGCCAGTAGTATAGGGGCGGCGGGATACAATGAGCAGTTCTTC. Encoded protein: CASSIGAAGYNEQFF. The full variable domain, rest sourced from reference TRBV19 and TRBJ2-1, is DGGITQSPKYLFRKEGQNVTLSCEQNLNHDAMYWYRQDPGQGLRLIYYSQIVNDFQKGDIAEGYSVSREKKESFPLTVTSAQKNPTAFYLCASSIGAAGYNEQFFGPGTRLTVL.

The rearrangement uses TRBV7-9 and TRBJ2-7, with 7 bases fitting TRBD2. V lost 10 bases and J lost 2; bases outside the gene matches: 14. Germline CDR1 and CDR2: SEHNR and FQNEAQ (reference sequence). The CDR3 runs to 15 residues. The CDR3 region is CAIPTGSGPTYEQYF. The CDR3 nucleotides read TGTGCCATCCCAACGGGTAGCGGGCCAACCTACGAGCAGTACTTC.

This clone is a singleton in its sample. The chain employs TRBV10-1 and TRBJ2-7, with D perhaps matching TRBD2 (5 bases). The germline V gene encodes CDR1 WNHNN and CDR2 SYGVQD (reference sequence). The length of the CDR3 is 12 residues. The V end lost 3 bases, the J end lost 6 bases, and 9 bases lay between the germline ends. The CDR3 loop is CASSESSFEQYF. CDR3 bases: TGCGCCAGCAGTGAATCTAGCTTCGAGCAGTACTTC.

The CDR3 here is CASRILAGDYNEQFF. CDR3 nucleotide sequence: TGTGCCAGCAGAATACTAGCGGGAGACTACAATGAGCAGTTCTTC. This rearrangement joins TRBV6-1 to TRBJ2-1, with 11 bases fitting TRBD2. Germline CDR1 reads MNHNS; CDR2 reads SASEGT. CDR3 size: 15 residues. With 6 bases clipped from V and 3 bases from J, the junction kept 4 bases outside the gene matches.

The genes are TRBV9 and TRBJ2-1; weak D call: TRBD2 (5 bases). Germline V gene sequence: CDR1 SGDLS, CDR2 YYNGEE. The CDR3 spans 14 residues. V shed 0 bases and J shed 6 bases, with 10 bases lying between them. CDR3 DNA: TGTGCCAGCAGCGTAGGGGAGACGGTCAATGAGCAGTTCTTC. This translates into CASSVGETVNEQFF.

DNA for the CDR3: TGCGCCAGCAGCCCTCGGGCCTTTCGAGGGTTACCGGGCGAACCGACCTACGAGCAGTACTTC. This codes for CASSPRAFRGLPGEPTYEQYF. V gene TRBV4-1 combines with J gene TRBJ2-7; D possibly corresponds to TRBD2 (5 bases). The germline V gene has CDR1 MGHRA and CDR2 YSYEKL. The CDR3 consists of 21 residues. With 4 bases removed from V and 2 bases from J, the gap between germline ends came to 33 bases.

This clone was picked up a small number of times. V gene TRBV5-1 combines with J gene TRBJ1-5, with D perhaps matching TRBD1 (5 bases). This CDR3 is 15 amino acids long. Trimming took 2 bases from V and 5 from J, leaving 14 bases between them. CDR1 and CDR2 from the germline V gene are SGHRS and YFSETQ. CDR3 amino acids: CASSLGATTDQPQHF. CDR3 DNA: TGCGCCAGCAGCTTAGGGGCGACAACCGATCAGCCCCAGCATTTT. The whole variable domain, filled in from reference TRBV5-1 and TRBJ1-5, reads KAGVTQTPRYLIKTRGQQVTLSCSPISGHRSVSWYQQTPGQGLQFLFEYFSETQRNKGNFPGRFSGRQFSNSRSEMNVSTLELGDSALYLCASSLGATTDQPQHFGDGTRLSIL.

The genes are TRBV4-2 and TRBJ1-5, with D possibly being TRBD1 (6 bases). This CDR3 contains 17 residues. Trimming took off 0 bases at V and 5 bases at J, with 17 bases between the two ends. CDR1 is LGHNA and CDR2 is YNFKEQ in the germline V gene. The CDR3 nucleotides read TGTGCCAGCAGCCAAGAAGTCAGGGGTGGGGGGGATCAGCCCCAGCATTTT. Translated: CASSQEVRGGGDQPQHF.

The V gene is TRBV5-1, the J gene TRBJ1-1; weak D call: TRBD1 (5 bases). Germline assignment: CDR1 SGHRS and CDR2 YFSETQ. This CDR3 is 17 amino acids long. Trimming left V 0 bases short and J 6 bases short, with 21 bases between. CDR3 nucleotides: TGCGCCAGCAGCTTGGCCGATGGTGGCAGGGCCTTTTCTGAAGCTTTCTTT. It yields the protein CASSLADGGRAFSEAFF.

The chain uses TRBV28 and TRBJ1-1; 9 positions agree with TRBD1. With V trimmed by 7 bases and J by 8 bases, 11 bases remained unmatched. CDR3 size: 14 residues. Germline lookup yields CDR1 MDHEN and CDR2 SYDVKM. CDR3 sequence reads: CASIPPRDRAEAFF. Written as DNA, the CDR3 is TGTGCCAGCATCCCTCCTAGGGACAGGGCCGAAGCTTTCTTT.

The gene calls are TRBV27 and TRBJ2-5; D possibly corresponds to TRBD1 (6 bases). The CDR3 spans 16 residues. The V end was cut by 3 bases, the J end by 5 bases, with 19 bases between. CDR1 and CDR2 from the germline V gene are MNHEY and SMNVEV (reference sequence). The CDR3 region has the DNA TGTGCCAGCAGTTTCCGAGGGGTACTAGACAGGGAGACCCAGTACTTC. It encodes CASSFRGVLDRETQYF.

This chain's CDR3 is CASSLDRTNEKLFF. The CDR3 DNA reads as TGTGCCAGCAGCTTAGACAGAACTAATGAAAAACTGTTTTTT. The genes are TRBV13 and TRBJ1-4; the D is unclear. Trimming pared 1 base from V and 1 base from J, leaving 4 bases between. Germline values: CDR1 PRHDT, CDR2 FYEKMQ (reference sequence). This CDR3 comprises 14 residues.

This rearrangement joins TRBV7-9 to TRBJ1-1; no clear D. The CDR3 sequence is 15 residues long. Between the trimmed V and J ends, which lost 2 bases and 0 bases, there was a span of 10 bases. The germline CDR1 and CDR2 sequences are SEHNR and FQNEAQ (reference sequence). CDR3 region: CASSLNLSLNTEAFF. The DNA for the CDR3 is TGTGCCAGCAGCTTAAACTTGAGCCTGAACACTGAAGCTTTCTTT.